These 21 T cell receptor beta chains came from one sample sequenced in a study of blood T cells in healthy people across ages. Next came a second PCR, run for roughly 6 to 11 cycles, which used a sample-barcoded 5' primer along with a J-beta primer mix. One entry per CDR3 protein, called by TCRdb with MiXCR from the 5' RACE reads. The repertoire includes 700,000 to 900,000 distinct CDR3 sequences, roughly 25% of them detected once, and around 3% sits in the top ten. These data also featured in a second study, about T cells of mothers and their children.

Material: blood. The source of these receptors is a boy between 5 and 17 years old in good health.

The chain joins TRBV10-1 to TRBJ2-3; D is ambiguous. The germline V gene encodes CDR1 WNHNN and CDR2 SYGVQD (reference sequence). The V end lost 3 bases, the J end lost 8 bases, and 15 bases lay between the germline ends. The CDR3 loop spans 14 amino acids. CDR3 region: CASSDSMKKATQYF. CDR3 bases: TGCGCCAGCAGTGATTCGATGAAGAAGGCTACGCAGTATTTT.

The chain employs TRBV20-1 and TRBJ2-7; TRBD1 is a possible D gene (6 bases). The CDR3 consists of 13 residues. V shed 3 bases and J shed 1 base, with 10 bases lying between them. CDR1 is DFQATT, CDR2 SNEGSKA, per germline (reference sequence). The CDR3: CSASRGNSYEQYF. CDR3 coding DNA: TGCAGTGCTAGTAGGGGGAATTCCTACGAGCAGTACTTC.

This clonotype was detected ten times or more. This chain uses TRBV28 with TRBJ1-1; the D gene is possibly TRBD1 (5 bases). The germline CDR1 and CDR2 sequences are MDHEN and SYDVKM. This CDR3 comprises 14 residues. V was trimmed by 2 bases and J by 4 bases, leaving 11 bases between them. The CDR3 sequence: CASSLRGAGTEAFF. CDR3 DNA sequence: TGTGCCAGCAGTTTAAGGGGCGCGGGCACTGAAGCTTTCTTT.

This clonotype was seen once. The genes are TRBV20-1 and TRBJ1-2, with 9 nucleotides matching TRBD1. CDR1 and CDR2 (germline): DFQATT, SNEGSKA (reference sequence). The CDR3 spans 15 residues. The trim removed 0 bases at V and 8 bases at J, leaving 10 bases unmatched. DNA of the CDR3: TGCAGTGCTAGAGATTTGGACAGGGGCAACCAGGGCTACACCTTC. Amino acids: CSARDLDRGNQGYTF.

The chain couples TRBV24-1 to TRBJ1-2; tentatively, D is TRBD1 (6 bases). Germline CDR1 KGHDR, CDR2 SFDVKD. The V and J ends lost 3 bases and 13 bases respectively, with 11 bases between them. This CDR3 is built from 11 residues. The CDR3 coding sequence is TGTGCCACCAGTGATGGGGGGGCAACCACCTTC. Its translation: CATSDGGATTF.

This clonotype was observed a few times. V is TRBV6-6 and J is TRBJ2-7, with D maybe TRBD1 (7 bases). Trimming took off 7 bases at V and 6 bases at J, with 25 bases between the two ends. The CDR3 runs to 16 residues. The germline V gene has CDR1 MNHNY and CDR2 SVGAGI (reference sequence). Here the CDR3 reads CASTYRRGTARCEQYF. The CDR3 coding sequence is TGTGCCAGCACCTACCGGCGCGGGACAGCTCGCTGCGAGCAGTACTTC.

This clonotype was counted a few times. The chain combines TRBV7-3 with TRBJ1-6; D might be TRBD1 (5 bases). The CDR3 is 13 residues long. Germline V lookup: CDR1 SGHTA, CDR2 FQGTGA. Deletions cut 5 bases from V and 9 bases from J, with 11 bases between. CDR3 sequence: CASSRGVGSPLHF. CDR3 DNA sequence: TGTGCCAGCAGCCGGGGGGTTGGTTCACCCCTCCACTTT.

This clonotype has more than one count but fewer than ten. The chain links TRBV29-1 to TRBJ1-2; a possible D gene is TRBD1 (5 bases). From germline, CDR1 is SQVTM and CDR2 ANQGSEA. V was trimmed by 0 bases and J by 8 bases, leaving 19 bases between them. CDR3 length equals 15 residues. The CDR3 sequence is CSVEDRRNRPSGYTF. The CDR3 DNA reads as TGCAGCGTTGAAGATAGGCGGAACAGGCCATCGGGCTACACCTTC.

This clonotype has a handful of counts. This chain joins TRBV28 and TRBJ2-5, with D possibly being TRBD2 (6 bases). Deletions cut 3 bases from V and 3 bases from J, with 23 bases between. CDR1 is MDHEN and CDR2 is SYDVKM in the germline V gene. This CDR3 comprises 18 residues. The CDR3 sequence is CASSLTDPLAGIKETQYF. In DNA form, the CDR3 reads TGTGCCAGCAGTTTGACGGATCCCCTGGCGGGGATAAAAGAGACCCAGTACTTC.

J is TRBJ1-1 and V is TRBV5-1; D uncertain. The CDR3 is 13 amino acids. Per the germline V gene, CDR1 is SGHRS and CDR2 is YFSETQ. The germline V and J ends were trimmed by 4 bases and 6 bases, with 13 bases remaining between them. The CDR3 region has the DNA TGCGCCAGCAGCCCGGACGGCCACGCTGAAGCTTTCTTT. Its translation is CASSPDGHAEAFF. Based on the CDR3 plus reference TRBV5-1 and TRBJ1-1, the full variable domain is KAGVTQTPRYLIKTRGQQVTLSCSPISGHRSVSWYQQTPGQGLQFLFEYFSETQRNKGNFPGRFSGRQFSNSRSEMNVSTLELGDSALYLCASSPDGHAEAFFGQGTRLTVV.

This rearrangement joins TRBV5-1 to TRBJ2-2; TRBD1 might be the D (6 bases). From germline, CDR1 is SGHRS and CDR2 YFSETQ. V shed 0 bases and J shed 0 bases, with 9 bases lying between them. CDR3 length equals 16 residues. The CDR3 is CASSLADSANTGELFF. CDR3 bases: TGCGCCAGCAGCTTGGCGGACAGTGCGAACACCGGGGAGCTGTTTTTT. Looking up the rest from reference TRBV5-1 and TRBJ2-2 gives the full variable domain: KAGVTQTPRYLIKTRGQQVTLSCSPISGHRSVSWYQQTPGQGLQFLFEYFSETQRNKGNFPGRFSGRQFSNSRSEMNVSTLELGDSALYLCASSLADSANTGELFFGEGSRLTVL.

This rearrangement joins TRBV7-9 to TRBJ1-4, with D perhaps matching TRBD1 (5 bases). Germline V gene sequence: CDR1 SEHNR, CDR2 FQNEAQ (reference sequence). The CDR3 spans 14 residues. V was shortened by 6 bases and J by 10 bases, with 18 bases between the two germline ends. CDR3 nucleotides: TGTGCCAGCAGGTCTTCAGGGCTCTCTGGAAAACTGTTTTTT. Translation: CASRSSGLSGKLFF.

This chain joins TRBV20-1 and TRBJ2-5, with TRBD2 as a possible D gene (6 bases). The length of the CDR3 is 14 residues. The germline V and J ends were trimmed by 5 bases and 5 bases, with 18 bases remaining between them. Looked up from germline, CDR1 is DFQATT and CDR2 is SNEGSKA (reference sequence). The CDR3 nucleotides read TGCAGTGCTCTTATGGGGGGTGGAGTGGAGACCCAGTACTTC. This encodes CSALMGGGVETQYF.

This clonotype was seen a handful of times. The V and J genes are TRBV20-1 and TRBJ1-2; 7 bases agree with TRBD1. Germline CDR1 DFQATT, CDR2 SNEGSKA (reference sequence). V lost 6 bases and J lost 8; bases outside the gene matches: 6. This CDR3 region has 11 residues. CDR3 in DNA: TGCAGTGCACCTAACAGGGGAGGCTACACCTTC. This gives the protein CSAPNRGGYTF.

A single count supports this clonotype. The CDR3 DNA reads as TGTGCCAGCAGCCACCTACTAGCGGAGAGCCGTGCTGAGCAGTTCTTC. Translated, it gives CASSHLLAESRAEQFF. The J gene is TRBJ2-1, the V gene TRBV4-2; the match to TRBD2 covers 8 bases. CDR3 size: 16 residues. J lost 9 bases, V lost 3 bases, and 13 bases had no gene match. Germline values: CDR1 LGHNA, CDR2 YNFKEQ.

This chain joins TRBV3-1 and TRBJ1-2; the D is unclear. V gave up 1 base and J gave up 3 bases, with 9 bases separating them. This CDR3 region has 14 residues. Germline lookup yields CDR1 LGHDT and CDR2 YNNKEL (reference sequence). The CDR3 loop reads CASSQVGRDYGYTF. The CDR3 region has the DNA TGTGCCAGCAGCCAAGTGGGCCGAGACTATGGCTACACCTTC.

This rearrangement joins TRBV12-3 or TRBV12-4 to TRBJ1-5; D is ambiguous. The CDR3 is made up of 17 amino acids. Trimming left V 2 bases short and J 0 bases short, with 14 bases between. The CDR3 region has the DNA TGTGCCAGCAGTTTATTTGGGGTAGCATATAGCAATCAGCCCCAGCATTTT. This sequence encodes CASSLFGVAYSNQPQHF.

This clonotype was detected a few times. The chain couples TRBV12-3 or TRBV12-4 to TRBJ2-5, with unresolved D. The CDR3 totals 14 residues. V was cut by 3 bases and J by 4 bases, with 12 bases left in between. The CDR3 region is CASSFGAGVETQYF. The DNA for the CDR3 is TGTGCCAGCAGTTTCGGAGCTGGGGTAGAGACCCAGTACTTC.

The sample holds a few counts of this clonotype. The chain combines TRBV27 with TRBJ1-1; 8 bases match TRBD1. V lost 4 bases to trimming and J lost 5 bases; unmatched junction nucleotides: 15. The CDR3 sequence is 17 residues long. Looked up from germline, CDR1 is MNHEY and CDR2 is SMNVEV (reference sequence). This chain's CDR3 is CASSSTPRTGRSTEAFF. The CDR3 nucleotides are TGTGCCAGCAGTTCCACGCCTCGGACAGGGAGGAGTACTGAAGCTTTCTTT.

Only a few counts were recorded for this clonotype. The chain recombines TRBV20-1 with TRBJ2-1; 7 bases align to TRBD1. CDR1 DFQATT and CDR2 SNEGSKA come from the germline V gene (reference sequence). The CDR3 extends over 14 amino acids. The junction had 9 bases not matched to a gene; V was cut back by 5 bases and J by 5 bases. The CDR3 region has the DNA TGCAGTGCTGAGGTAGGGGGCATCAACAATGAGCAGTTCTTC. Amino acid sequence: CSAEVGGINNEQFF.

The V call is TRBV25-1, the J call TRBJ2-5; 7 bases are a match to TRBD1. CDR3 length equals 13 residues. Losses at the gene ends were 0 bases for V and 6 bases for J; bases not matched to a gene: 1. CDR1 is MGHDK and CDR2 is SYGVNS in the germline V gene. The chain's CDR3 is CASSEYRGKTQYF. CDR3 sequence (DNA): TGTGCCAGCAGTGAATACAGGGGGAAGACCCAGTACTTC.